What follows describes a single TCR beta chain. The antigen is undetermined. This CDR3 has 11 residues. V dropped 4 bases and J dropped 4 bases, with 7 bases sitting between them. Germline-derived CDR1 and CDR2 are DFQATT and SNEGSKA (reference sequence). This sample stems from a study of cytomegalovirus exposure and HLA in healthy donors. Vbeta (60) and Jbeta (13) primers were used in the PCR. Method: immunoSEQ multiplex PCR; TCRdb's copy keeps in-frame clones and lacks some. In the table there are about 190,000 clones, 60% to 85% of which are singletons. Findings and limits, study-wide: It was assumed in the presence/absence analyses that sequencing depth was roughly uniform across donors. As a later analysis showed, several of the most significant clusters appeared to be linked to common viral pathogens. It was reportedly the case that the classifier diagnosed cytomegalovirus status with high specificity and sensitivity. Prior analysis indicated that the majority of TCR beta V segments exhibited productivity approximately 87% or approximately 30% of the time.

The sample comprised PBMCs. The chain employs TRBV20-1 and TRBJ1-2, with a possible D match to TRBD1 (6 bases). This clonotype was obtained from a woman aged 18-35 years in good health and CMV-seronegative. The CDR3 is CSATDSYGYTF. The CDR3 DNA sequence: TGCAGTGCTACGGACAGCTATGGCTACACCTTC.